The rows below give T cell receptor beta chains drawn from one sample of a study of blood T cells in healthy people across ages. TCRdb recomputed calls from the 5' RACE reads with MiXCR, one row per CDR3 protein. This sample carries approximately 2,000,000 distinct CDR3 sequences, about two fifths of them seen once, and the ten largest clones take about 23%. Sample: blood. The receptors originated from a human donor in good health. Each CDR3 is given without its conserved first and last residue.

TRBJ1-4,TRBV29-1,SVGTGEKLF
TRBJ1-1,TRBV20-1,SASVQNTEAF
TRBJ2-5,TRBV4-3,ASSPLFDRVEETQY
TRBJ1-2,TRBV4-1,ASSHPPTGGNYGYT
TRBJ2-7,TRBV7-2,ASSINRDWPGYEQY
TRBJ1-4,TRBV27,ASSLSPNTGEKLF
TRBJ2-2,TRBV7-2,ASSLAGAQGAAGELF
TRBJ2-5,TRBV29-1,SVGPNLQETQD
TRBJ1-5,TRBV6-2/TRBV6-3,ASSLLFDRPDQPQH
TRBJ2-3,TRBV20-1,SARDWDRNTDTQY
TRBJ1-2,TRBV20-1,SASLQGNYGYT
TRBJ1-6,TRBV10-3,AISGTPDISPLH
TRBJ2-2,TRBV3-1,VSSPVLGTGELF
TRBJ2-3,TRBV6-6,AGSSGPPGSGTDTQY
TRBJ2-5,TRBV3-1,ASRPGENQETQY
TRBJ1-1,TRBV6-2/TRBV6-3,ASSYSWTEAF
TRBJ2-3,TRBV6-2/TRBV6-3,ASNLGQVTDTQY
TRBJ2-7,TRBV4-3,ASSQDATGLYEQY
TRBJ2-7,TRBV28,ASNRAPGQEPYEQY
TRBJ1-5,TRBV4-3,ASSQDIRPRLNQPQH
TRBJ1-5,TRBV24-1,ATRTSGGMYSNQPQH
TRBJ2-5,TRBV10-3,AISVGGLSMGETQY
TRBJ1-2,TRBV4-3,ASSQVLGRYGYT
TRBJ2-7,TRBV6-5,ASSFLRQGYEQY
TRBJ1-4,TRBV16,ASSPYSGQFNEKLF